The sequence of this T cell receptor (beta chain) was determined in a study of cytomegalovirus exposure and HLA in healthy donors. The CDR3 is 15 amino acids. V lost 6 bases to trimming and J lost 2 bases; unmatched junction nucleotides: 7. Germline V gene sequence: CDR1 MNHEY, CDR2 SVGAGI. The PCR used 60 Vbeta and 13 Jbeta primers. Clones were read by immunoSEQ multiplex PCR, and TCRdb kept only the in-frame ones, dropping some. The data contain over 20,000 clones, 70% of them singletons. Points from the study as a whole: When presence/absence was analysed, sequencing depth was taken to be roughly uniform across donors. For most TCR sequences rarity was the rule, although some public TCRs occurred in many donors. Immune exposure was documented only through CMV serostatus.

This clone was found once. Its antigen is as yet unknown. J is TRBJ1-5 and V is TRBV6-5; 7 positions agree with TRBD1. The sequencing sample was made of PBMCs. The receptor was derived from a woman between 50 and 59 years old in good health and CMV-seronegative. The CDR3 here is CASSSQGLGNQPQHF. CDR3 nucleotide sequence: TGTGCCAGCAGCTCACAGGGGCTGGGCAATCAGCCCCAGCATTTT.